These T cell receptor beta chains were read from a single sample in a study of vaccination effects on CD4 cells after COVID-19. Some clones are missing from TCRdb's copy, which holds only in-frame ones; the method was immunoSEQ multiplex PCR. The sample lists approximately 37,000 clones, roughly 73% occurring once. Their antigens remain unidentified. The source material was CD4+ T cells from PBMCs cultured with a peptide pool, sampled before COVID-19 vaccination. All receptors come from a human donor who had a prior SARS-CoV-2 infection. CDR3s include the opening cysteine and the closing phenylalanine or tryptophan. D genes are given only for firm matches. Some rows have no size entry. The others give once, few or many, or a class for an expanded clone.

CASSLAGVQETQYF,TGCGCCAGCAGCTTGGCGGGAGTCCAAGAGACCCAGTACTTC,.,TRBV5-1,.,TRBJ2-5
CASSSDWTEETQYF,TGTGCCAGCAGTTCGGACTGGACCGAAGAGACCCAGTACTTC,.,TRBV2,.,TRBJ2-5
CSALTSDSYNEQFF,TGCAGCGCCCTTACTAGCGACAGTTACAATGAGCAGTTCTTC,.,TRBV29-1,TRBD2,TRBJ2-1
CASSRGDPPLTF,TGTGCCAGCAGTCGTGGGGACCCTCCCCTCACCTTC,.,TRBV12-3/TRBV12-4,.,TRBJ1-2
CAWRYLSSGNTIYF,TGTGCCTGGAGGTACTTAAGCTCTGGAAACACCATATATTTT,.,TRBV30,.,TRBJ1-3
CASSLRRNEQFF,TGTGCCAGCAGTCTCAGGCGCAATGAGCAGTTCTTC,.,TRBV12-3/TRBV12-4,.,TRBJ2-1
CASRPVTGDNTEAFF,TGCGCCAGCAGACCCGTTACAGGGGACAACACTGAAGCTTTCTTT,.,TRBV4-1,TRBD1,TRBJ1-1
CAIPGDGFTDTQYF,TGTGCCATCCCGGGGGACGGCTTCACAGATACGCAGTATTTT,.,TRBV9,.,TRBJ2-3
CASRNRAGNTIYF,TGTGCCAGCAGAAACAGGGCTGGAAACACCATATATTTT,.,TRBV2,.,TRBJ1-3
CASRNQNGGRELFF,TGTGCCAGCAGGAATCAAAACGGGGGCCGGGAGCTGTTTTTT,.,TRBV9,.,TRBJ2-2
CASGLTPGQASGANVLTF,TGTGCTAGTGGTTTGACGCCGGGACAGGCCTCTGGGGCCAACGTCCTGACTTTC,few,TRBV12-5,TRBD1,TRBJ2-6
CASSSEGYGTEAFF,TGTGCCAGCAGTTCTGAGGGGTATGGCACTGAAGCTTTCTTT,.,TRBV2,.,TRBJ1-1
CASSFGTRKVGYNSPLHF,TGTGCCAGCAGTTTCGGGACCCGAAAAGTGGGATATAATTCACCCCTCCACTTT,.,TRBV28,.,TRBJ1-6
CASSSPERGTGELFF,TGTGCCAGCAGCTCCCCCGAGAGGGGAACCGGGGAGCTGTTTTTT,.,TRBV11-2,.,TRBJ2-2
CASSSGDFVSEAFF,TGCGCCAGCAGCTCAGGGGATTTTGTTTCTGAAGCTTTCTTT,few,TRBV5-1,.,TRBJ1-1
CASNRRRGYEQYF,TGTGCCAGTAACCGTCGACGGGGGTACGAGCAGTACTTC,few,TRBV5-6,.,TRBJ2-7
CASSYGGGGQPQHF,TGTGCCAGCAGTTACGGAGGGGGGGGCCAGCCCCAGCATTTT,.,TRBV6-2/TRBV6-3,.,TRBJ1-5